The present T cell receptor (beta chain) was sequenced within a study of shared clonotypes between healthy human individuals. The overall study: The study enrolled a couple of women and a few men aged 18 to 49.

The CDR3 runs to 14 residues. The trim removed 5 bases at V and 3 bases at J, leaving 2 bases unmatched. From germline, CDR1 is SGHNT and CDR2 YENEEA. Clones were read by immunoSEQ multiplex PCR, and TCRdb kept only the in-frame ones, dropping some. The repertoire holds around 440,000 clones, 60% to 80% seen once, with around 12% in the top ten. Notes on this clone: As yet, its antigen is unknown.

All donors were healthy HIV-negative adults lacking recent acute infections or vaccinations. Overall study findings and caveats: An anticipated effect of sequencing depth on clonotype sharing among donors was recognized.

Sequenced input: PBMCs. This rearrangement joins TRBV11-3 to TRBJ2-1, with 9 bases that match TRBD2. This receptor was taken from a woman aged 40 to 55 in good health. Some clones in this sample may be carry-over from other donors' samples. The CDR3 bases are TGTGCCAGCAGCGTTAGCGGGAGCTACAATGAGCAGTTCTTC. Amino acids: CASSVSGSYNEQFF.